The sequence of this TCR beta chain was determined in a study of T cells in Graves' hyperthyroidism and ophthalmopathy. The length of the CDR3 is 13 residues. Looked up from germline, CDR1 is MDHEN and CDR2 is SYDVKM. V was pared by 2 bases and J by 8 bases, with 10 bases between. TCR beta CDR3 regions were amplified from RNA transcripts. First-round RT-PCR with HTBI primers amplified the TCR CDR3 region. TCRdb itself ran the multiplex PCR reads through MiXCR, one entry per CDR3 protein. The sample yields about 600,000 distinct CDR3 sequences, more than 13% seen once. The chain employs TRBV28 and TRBJ1-3, with D unresolved. The receptor's source is a young woman with Graves' ophthalmopathy. Sequences were obtained from blood. DNA for the CDR3: TGTGCCAGCAGTTTACAGATTTCGGACACCATATATTTT. This gives the protein CASSLQISDTIYF. Complete variable domain (other parts from reference TRBV28 and TRBJ1-3): DVKVTQSSRYLVKRTGEKVFLECVQDMDHENMFWYRQDPGLGLRLIYFSYDVKMKEKGDIPEGYSVSREKKERFSLILESASTNQTSMYLCASSLQISDTIYFGEGSWLTVV.